This TCR beta chain emerged from a study of blood T cell repertoires in COVID-19. About the research overall: The United States, Italy and Spain supplied acute and convalescent COVID-19 samples. Sources were T cells, B-cell-depleted T cells, or PBMCs; the material itself was cDNA or gDNA.

CDR3 size: 14 residues. Germline CDR1 and CDR2: MNHEY and SVGAGI. The V and J ends lost 5 bases and 1 base respectively, with 11 bases between them. Original data processing: Estimation of nucleated cell counts relied on the amplification of reference gene primers. Sequencing was performed with immunoSEQ multiplex PCR; in TCRdb, only in-frame clones are kept and a portion is missing. D and trimming were read from the DNA, whereas the V and J calls and clone size are those reported in that table. The sample holds 200,000 or so clones, 70% to 90% seen once. The sequence derives from a man between 50 and 59 years old with acute or convalescent COVID-19. The sample comprised peripheral blood. J is TRBJ1-1 and V is TRBV6-5, with unresolved D. Here the CDR3 reads CASSRTEGNTEAFF. The CDR3 region has the DNA TGTGCCAGCAGTCGGACCGAGGGGAACACTGAAGCTTTCTTT.